This T cell receptor beta chain came from a study of blood T cells in healthy people across ages. Whole-study context: Per two T cells, template switching captured roughly one barcoded beta molecule.

This CDR3 has 13 residues. Trimming removed 3 bases from V and 3 bases from J, with 11 bases in between. Germline lookup yields CDR1 GTSNPN and CDR2 SVGIG (reference sequence). At least 5.5 micrograms of total RNA were extracted per sample. This clonotype was observed a handful of times. It was with a sample-barcoded 5' primer and a J-beta primer mix that a second PCR of about 7 to 12 cycles was run. TCRdb fed the 5' RACE reads into MiXCR, producing one record per CDR3 protein. This sample has 1.5 million to 2 million distinct CDR3 sequences, with roughly 28% found just once. The chain couples TRBV30 to TRBJ2-5; D ambiguous. The sequence was obtained from a young woman in good health. The sample consisted of blood. The CDR3 coding sequence is TGTGCCTGGAGGTCGAGGCCAGAAGAGACCCAGTACTTC. As protein: CAWRSRPEETQYF.